This TCR beta chain was profiled in a study of identical twins. Germline values: CDR1 KGHDR, CDR2 SFDVKD. V was trimmed by 3 bases and J by 8 bases, leaving 15 bases between them. The CDR3 covers 14 residues. cDNA molecules carried unique molecular identifiers, and template switching added a universal primer site. One entry per CDR3 protein, called by TCRdb with MiXCR from the 5' RACE reads. The table lists more than 400,000 distinct CDR3 sequences, roughly 15% of them singletons, with roughly 0.44% in the top ten. These data were likewise used in another study, on yellow fever vaccine responses in identical twins.

This chain uses TRBV24-1 with TRBJ1-2; D remains unclear. The specimen was CD4+ T cells sorted from blood. The TCR originated in a woman between 18 and 29 years old in good health. CDR3 in amino acids: CATSDVQGLLGYTF. In nucleotides, the CDR3 is TGTGCCACCAGTGATGTGCAAGGCCTGTTGGGCTACACCTTC.